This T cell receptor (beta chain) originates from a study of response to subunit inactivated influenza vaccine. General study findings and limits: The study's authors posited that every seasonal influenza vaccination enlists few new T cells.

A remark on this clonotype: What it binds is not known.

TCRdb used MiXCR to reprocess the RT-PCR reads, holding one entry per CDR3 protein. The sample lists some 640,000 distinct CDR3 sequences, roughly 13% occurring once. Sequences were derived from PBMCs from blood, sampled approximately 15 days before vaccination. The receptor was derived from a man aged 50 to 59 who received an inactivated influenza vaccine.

The CDR3 DNA reads as TGTGCCAGCAGCACCGGACCAGGACAGGGAGCCTACGAGCAGTACTTC. It translates to CASSTGPGQGAYEQYF. V is TRBV9 and J is TRBJ2-7, with 8 nucleotides matching TRBD1. After removal of 4 bases from V and 2 bases from J, the junction contained 11 bases not matched to a gene. Germline loops: CDR1 SGDLS, CDR2 YYNGEE. The CDR3 is 16 residues long.